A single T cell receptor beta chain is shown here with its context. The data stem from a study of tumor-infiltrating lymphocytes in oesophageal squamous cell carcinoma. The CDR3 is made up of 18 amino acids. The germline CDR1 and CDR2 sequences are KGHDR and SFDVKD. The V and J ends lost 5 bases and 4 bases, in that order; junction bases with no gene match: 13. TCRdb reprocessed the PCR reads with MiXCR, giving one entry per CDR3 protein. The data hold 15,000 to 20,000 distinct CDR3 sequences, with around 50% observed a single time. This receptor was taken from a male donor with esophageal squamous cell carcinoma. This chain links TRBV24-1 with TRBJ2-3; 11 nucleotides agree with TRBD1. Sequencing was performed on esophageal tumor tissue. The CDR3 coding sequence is TGTGCCACCAGTGCGGGGGAGAGGACAGGGGGCCTTTCAGATACGCAGTATTTT. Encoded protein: CATSAGERTGGLSDTQYF.